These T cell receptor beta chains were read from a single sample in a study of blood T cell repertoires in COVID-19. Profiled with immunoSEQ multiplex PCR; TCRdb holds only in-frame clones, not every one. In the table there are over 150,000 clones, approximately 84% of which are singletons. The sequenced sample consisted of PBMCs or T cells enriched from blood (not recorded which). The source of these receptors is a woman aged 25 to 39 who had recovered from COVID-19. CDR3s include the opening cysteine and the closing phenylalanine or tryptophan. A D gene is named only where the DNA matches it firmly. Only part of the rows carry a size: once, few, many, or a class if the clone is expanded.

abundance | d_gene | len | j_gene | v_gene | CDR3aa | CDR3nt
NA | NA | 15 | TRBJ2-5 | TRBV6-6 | CASSYSRPGAETQYF | TGTGCCAGCAGTTACTCGAGGCCAGGGGCAGAGACCCAGTACTTC
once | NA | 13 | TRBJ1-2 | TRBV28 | CASVKGGYYGYTF | TGTGCCAGCGTGAAGGGGGGGTACTATGGCTACACCTTC
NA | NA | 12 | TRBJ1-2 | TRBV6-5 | CASSYPNGGYTF | TGTGCCAGCAGTTACCCCAACGGTGGCTACACCTTC
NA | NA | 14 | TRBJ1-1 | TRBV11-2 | CASSPSGSHTEAFF | TGTGCCAGCAGCCCCAGCGGCAGCCACACTGAAGCTTTCTTT
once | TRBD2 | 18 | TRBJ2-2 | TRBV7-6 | CASSLGGPSGKGTGELFF | TGTGCCAGCAGCTTGGGGGGGCCTAGCGGGAAGGGCACCGGGGAGCTGTTTTTT
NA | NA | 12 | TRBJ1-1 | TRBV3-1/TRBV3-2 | CASRQENTEAFF | TGTGCCAGCAGACAGGAGAACACTGAAGCTTTCTTT
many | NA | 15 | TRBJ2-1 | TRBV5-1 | CASSLDSPRAPEQFF | TGCGCCAGCAGCTTGGATAGCCCCAGAGCCCCTGAGCAGTTCTTC
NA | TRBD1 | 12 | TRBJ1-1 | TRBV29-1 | CSGDRGNTEAFF | TGCAGCGGGGACAGGGGGAACACTGAAGCTTTCTTT
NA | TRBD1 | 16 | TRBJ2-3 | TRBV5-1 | CASSLLDRKDTDTQYF | TGCGCCAGCAGCTTATTGGACAGGAAGGACACAGATACGCAGTATTTT
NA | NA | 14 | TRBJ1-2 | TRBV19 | CASSQGFLSYGYTF | TGTGCCAGTAGTCAGGGGTTTCTCTCCTATGGCTACACCTTC
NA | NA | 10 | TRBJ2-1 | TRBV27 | CASRGQTLFF | TGTGCCAGCCGCGGACAGACGCTATTCTTC
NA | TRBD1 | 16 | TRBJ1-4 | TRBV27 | CASSLQQGAVGEKLFF | TGTGCCAGCAGTTTACAACAGGGGGCTGTTGGGGAAAAACTGTTTTTT
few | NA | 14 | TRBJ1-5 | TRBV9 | CASGGGISSQPQHF | TGTGCCAGTGGGGGGGGCATTTCAAGTCAGCCCCAGCATTTT
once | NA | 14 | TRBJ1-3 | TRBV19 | CASSPATGGNTIYF | TGTGCCAGTAGTCCCGCAACGGGTGGAAACACCATATATTTT
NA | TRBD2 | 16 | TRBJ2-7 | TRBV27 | CASTDVRGAKSYEQYF | TGTGCCAGCACTGATGTGCGGGGGGCGAAATCCTACGAGCAGTACTTC
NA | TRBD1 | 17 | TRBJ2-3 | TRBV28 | CASSLLRDREGKDTQYF | TGTGCCAGCAGTTTGCTCCGGGACAGGGAAGGTAAAGATACGCAGTATTTT
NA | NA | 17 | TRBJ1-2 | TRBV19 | CASSIDLAGRFNYGYTF | TGTGCCAGTAGTATAGACCTCGCGGGCAGATTTAACTATGGCTACACCTTC
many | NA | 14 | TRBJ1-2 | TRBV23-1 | CASSHRGWGYGYTF | TGCGCCAGCAGTCATAGGGGTTGGGGCTATGGCTACACCTTC
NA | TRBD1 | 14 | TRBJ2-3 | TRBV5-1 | CASSFTGGVDTQYF | TGCGCCAGCAGCTTTACAGGGGGCGTAGATACGCAGTATTTT
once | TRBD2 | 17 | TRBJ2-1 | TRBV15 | CATSRESGLAGNNEQFF | TGTGCCACCAGCAGAGAGAGCGGACTAGCGGGGAACAATGAGCAGTTCTTC
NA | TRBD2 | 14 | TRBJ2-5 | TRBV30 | CAWSLLAGGETQYF | TGTGCCTGGAGTCTACTAGCGGGAGGGGAGACCCAGTACTTC
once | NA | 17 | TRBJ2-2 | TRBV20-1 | CSASSLWGRGYTGELFF | TGCAGTGCGAGTTCTCTGTGGGGCAGGGGATACACCGGGGAGCTGTTTTTT
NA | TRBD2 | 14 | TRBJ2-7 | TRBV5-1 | CASSLTLAVYEQYF | TGCGCCAGCAGCCTTACGCTAGCGGTCTACGAGCAGTACTTC
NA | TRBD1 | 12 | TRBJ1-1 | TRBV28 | CASSEMDRGAFF | TGTGCCAGCAGCGAGATGGACAGGGGGGCTTTCTTT
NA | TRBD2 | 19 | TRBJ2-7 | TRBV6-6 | CASSRTHPGLATSYYEQYF | TGTGCCAGCAGCCGAACCCACCCGGGACTAGCGACGAGTTACTACGAGCAGTACTTC